This T cell receptor beta chain was retrieved from a study of cytotoxic CD8 clonotypes in ibrutinib-treated CLL. Only in-frame clones appear in the TCRdb table, and some are missing; sequencing was by immunoSEQ multiplex PCR. The table lists 150,000 to 200,000 clones, about 80% of them singletons, with 2% to 2.5% in the top ten. Study outcomes and limitations: Public clonotypes, an uncommon group, contracted or remained stable on treatment.

The ends lost 6 bases at V and 3 bases at J; junction bases unmatched: 6. Germline CDR1 MNHNS, CDR2 SASEGT. CDR3 size: 15 residues. In regard to this clone: Its matching antigen is unknown.

The sequence was obtained from a human donor with chronic lymphocytic leukemia. The gene calls are TRBV6-1 and TRBJ2-1; 9 positions agree with TRBD1. The sample was PBMCs, taken after 12 months of ibrutinib treatment. CDR3 nucleotides: TGTGCCAGCAGCTCGGGACAGGGACACTACAATGAGCAGTTCTTC. Translating it yields CASSSGQGHYNEQFF.